This T cell receptor (beta chain) was captured by sequencing in a study of blood T cell repertoires in COVID-19 (dated by TCRdb to the early 2020s). In the study overall: Samples from collaborators originated in the United States, Italy and Spain and spanned both the acute and convalescent phases of COVID-19. The material from the prospective study consisted of cDNA or gDNA derived from T cells, B-cell-depleted T cells, or PBMCs. Deeply sampled blood TCRbeta repertoires from subjects exposed to, actively infected with, or recovered from COVID-19 were included in the dataset. The repertoires were made available in a free public database intended to serve as a resource for research on the immune response to SARS-CoV-2. Samples came from the ongoing ImmuneRACE study (first 160 participants) plus 1,254 subjects from 6 global collaborators. A de-identified subject ID, COVID-19 status, age in years and sex were almost always included in the sample metadata. Where HLA class I and class II types were available, the types were taken from metadata supplied by the sample provider, not from assay-based typing.

The immunoSEQ Assay, a bias-controlled multiplex PCR, was used to amplify TCRbeta CDR3 regions from genomic DNA. The original pipeline was this. Within the assay, amplification of reference gene primers was used to estimate how many nucleated cells each sample contained. To quantify the absolute abundance of each unique TCRbeta CDR3 rearrangement, sequence reads were collapsed and filtered. For each sample, productive Simpson clonality was calculated as the square root of Simpson's diversity index over productive rearrangements. The immuneACCESS repertoire file appears here via TCRdb, limited to in-frame rearrangements. These files lack a portion of the clones; in checked studies, under half of the deficit traces to unresolved V genes, and the cause of the others is not known. V and J calls and clone size are as listed in that table; D and trimming were resolved from the DNA. In this sample the table shows tens of thousands of clones, 80% to 85% of which occur a single time. The ten largest clones add up to roughly a sixth of the sample.

One collaborating source in Seattle enrolled patients while the patients were actively infected and followed the patients over time throughout the course of disease. Whole blood was collected in K2EDTA tubes by collaborating institutions according to the institutions' own protocols. For TCRbeta analysis, collaborators shipped samples as frozen whole blood, isolated PBMCs, or DNA extracted from either of those sample types. Notes on this clone: Its antigen remains unidentified. No base quality information exists; no much larger clone differs at one position.

CDR1 and CDR2 are drawn from the germline V gene: MDHEN, SYDVKM. Reading from cysteine to phenylalanine, the CDR3 counts 15 amino acids. Only the CDR3 region is kept as DNA, spanning 45 bases read in frame from base 1. V was cut back by 5 bases and J by 2 bases, leaving a gap of 15 bases between them. What the work shows at the level of the full study, not this receptor alone: The amount of clinical and demographic metadata varied by source and participant and was provided uncurated.

Material for sequencing was peripheral blood. The sequence was collected from a man aged 55-75 years with COVID-19, enrolled during active disease. The rearranged segments are TRBV28 and TRBJ2-5, with TRBD2 tentatively as D gene (5 bases match). CDR3 region: CASSRPFRGQETQYF. The bases read TGTGCCAGCAGTAGACCATTCCGGGGTCAAGAGACCCAGTACTTC.